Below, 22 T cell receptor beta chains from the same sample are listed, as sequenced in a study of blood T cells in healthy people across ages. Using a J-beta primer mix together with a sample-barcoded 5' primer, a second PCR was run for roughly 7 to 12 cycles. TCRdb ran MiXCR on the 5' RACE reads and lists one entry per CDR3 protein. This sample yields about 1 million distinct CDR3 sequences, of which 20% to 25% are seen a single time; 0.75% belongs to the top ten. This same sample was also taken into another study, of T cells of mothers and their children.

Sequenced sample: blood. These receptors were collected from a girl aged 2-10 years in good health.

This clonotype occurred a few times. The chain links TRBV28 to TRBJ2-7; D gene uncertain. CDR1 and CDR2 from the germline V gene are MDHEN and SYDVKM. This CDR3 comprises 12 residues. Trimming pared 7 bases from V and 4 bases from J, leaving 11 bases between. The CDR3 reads CASTERTYEQYF. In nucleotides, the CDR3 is TGTGCCAGCACGGAGCGCACGTACGAGCAGTACTTC.

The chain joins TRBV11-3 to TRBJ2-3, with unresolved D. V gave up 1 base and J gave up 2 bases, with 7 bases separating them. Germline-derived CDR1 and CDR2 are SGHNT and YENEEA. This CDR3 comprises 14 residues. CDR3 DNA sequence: TGTGCCAGCAGCTTAGTAACCGCCACAGATACGCAGTATTTT. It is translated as CASSLVTATDTQYF.

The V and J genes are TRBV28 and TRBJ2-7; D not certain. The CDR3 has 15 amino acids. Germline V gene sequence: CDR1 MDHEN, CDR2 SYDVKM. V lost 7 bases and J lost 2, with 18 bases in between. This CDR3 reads CASTPTLDQAYEQYF. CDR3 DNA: TGTGCCAGCACCCCTACGTTGGACCAGGCCTACGAGCAGTACTTC.

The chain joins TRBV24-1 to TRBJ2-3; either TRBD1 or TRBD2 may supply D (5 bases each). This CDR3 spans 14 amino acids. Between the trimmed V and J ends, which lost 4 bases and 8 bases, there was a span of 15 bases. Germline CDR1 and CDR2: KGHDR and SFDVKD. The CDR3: CATSEPGRTTTQYF. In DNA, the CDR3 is TGTGCCACCAGTGAACCGGGACGGACAACTACGCAGTATTTT.

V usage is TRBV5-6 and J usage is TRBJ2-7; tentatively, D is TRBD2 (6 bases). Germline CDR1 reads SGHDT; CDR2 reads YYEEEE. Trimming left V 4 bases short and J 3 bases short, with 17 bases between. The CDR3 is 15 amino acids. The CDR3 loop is CASSASPGTVYEQYF. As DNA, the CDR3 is TGTGCCAGCAGCGCGTCCCCGGGGACTGTCTACGAGCAGTACTTC.

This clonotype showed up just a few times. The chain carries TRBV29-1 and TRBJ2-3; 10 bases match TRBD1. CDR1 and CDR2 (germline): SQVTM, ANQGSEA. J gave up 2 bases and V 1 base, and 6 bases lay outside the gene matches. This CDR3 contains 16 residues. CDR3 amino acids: CSVEVRTGGITDTQYF. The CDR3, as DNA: TGCAGCGTTGAAGTAAGGACAGGGGGTATCACAGATACGCAGTATTTT.

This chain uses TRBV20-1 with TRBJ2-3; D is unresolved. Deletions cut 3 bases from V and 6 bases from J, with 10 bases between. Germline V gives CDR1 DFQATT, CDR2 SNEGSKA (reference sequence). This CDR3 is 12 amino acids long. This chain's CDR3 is CSARLGGDTQYF. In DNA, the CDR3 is TGCAGTGCTAGGTTGGGCGGTGATACGCAGTATTTT.

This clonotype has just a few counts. Written as DNA, the CDR3 is TGTGCCAGCAGTGAAGTAGGGGGAAGATCAGCTAACTATGGCTACACCTTC. It is translated as CASSEVGGRSANYGYTF. This chain joins TRBV2 and TRBJ1-2, with a possible D match to TRBD1 (6 bases). Germline CDR1 is SNHLY and CDR2 is FYNNEI. V lost 1 base and J lost 0, with 15 bases in between. CDR3 length: 17 residues.

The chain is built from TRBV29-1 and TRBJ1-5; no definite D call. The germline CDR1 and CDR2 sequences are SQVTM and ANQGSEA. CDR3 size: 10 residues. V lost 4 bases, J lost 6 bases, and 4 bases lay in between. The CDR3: CSVGTQPQHF. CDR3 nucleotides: TGCAGCGTTGGGACTCAGCCCCAGCATTTT.

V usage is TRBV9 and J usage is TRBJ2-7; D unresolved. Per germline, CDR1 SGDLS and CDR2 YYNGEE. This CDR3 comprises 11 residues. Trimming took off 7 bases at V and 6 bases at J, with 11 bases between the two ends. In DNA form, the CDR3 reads TGTGCCAGCTTAGGAAGGGTCGAGCAGTACTTC. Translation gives CASLGRVEQYF.

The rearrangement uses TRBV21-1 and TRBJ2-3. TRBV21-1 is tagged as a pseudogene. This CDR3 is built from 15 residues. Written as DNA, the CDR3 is TGTGCCAGCAGCAAGACCTATCCGAGGCCAGATACGCAGTATTTT. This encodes CASSKTYPRPDTQYF.

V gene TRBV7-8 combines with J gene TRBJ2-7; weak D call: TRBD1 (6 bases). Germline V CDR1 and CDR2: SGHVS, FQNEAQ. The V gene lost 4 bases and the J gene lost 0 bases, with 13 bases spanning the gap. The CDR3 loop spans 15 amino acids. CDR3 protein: CASSSELDSSYEQYF. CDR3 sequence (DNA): TGTGCCAGCAGCTCCGAACTGGACAGCTCCTACGAGCAGTACTTC. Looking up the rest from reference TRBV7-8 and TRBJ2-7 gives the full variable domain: GAGVSQSPRYKVAKRGQDVALRCDPISGHVSLFWYQQALGQGPEFLTYFQNEAQLDKSGLPSDRFFAERPEGSVSTLKIQRTQQEDSAVYLCASSSELDSSYEQYFGPGTRLTVT.

CDR3 in DNA: TGCGCCAGCAGCTGGGGCGGGACAAAGAACACTGAAGCTTTCTTT. Translating it yields CASSWGGTKNTEAFF. The V and J genes are TRBV5-1 and TRBJ1-1; D possibly corresponds to TRBD1 (6 bases). This CDR3 contains 15 residues. V was trimmed by 3 bases and J by 1 base, leaving 13 bases between them. Germline assignment: CDR1 SGHRS and CDR2 YFSETQ.

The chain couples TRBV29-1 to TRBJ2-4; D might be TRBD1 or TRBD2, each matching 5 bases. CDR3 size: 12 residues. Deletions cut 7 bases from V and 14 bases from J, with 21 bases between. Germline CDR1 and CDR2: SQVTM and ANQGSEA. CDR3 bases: TGCAGCGCCTCAAGACTGAGGGACGGAGAGTACTTC. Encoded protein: CSASRLRDGEYF.

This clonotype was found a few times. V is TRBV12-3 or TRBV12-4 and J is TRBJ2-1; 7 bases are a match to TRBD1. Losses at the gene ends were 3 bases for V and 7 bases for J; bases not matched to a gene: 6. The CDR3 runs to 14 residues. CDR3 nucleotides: TGTGCCAGCAGTTTGTGGGACAGCTTAAATGAGCAGTTCTTC. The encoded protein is CASSLWDSLNEQFF.

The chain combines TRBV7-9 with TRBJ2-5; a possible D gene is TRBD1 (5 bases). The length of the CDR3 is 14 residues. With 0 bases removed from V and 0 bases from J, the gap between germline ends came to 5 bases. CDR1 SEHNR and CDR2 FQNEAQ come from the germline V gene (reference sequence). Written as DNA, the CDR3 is TGTGCCAGCAGCTTAGCGGACAACCAAGAGACCCAGTACTTC. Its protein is CASSLADNQETQYF.

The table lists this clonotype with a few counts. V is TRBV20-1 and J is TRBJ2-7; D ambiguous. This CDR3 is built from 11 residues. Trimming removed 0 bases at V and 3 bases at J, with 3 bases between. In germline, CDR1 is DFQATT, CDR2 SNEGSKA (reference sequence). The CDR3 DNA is TGCAGTGCTAGAGAGGTCTACGAGCAGTACTTC. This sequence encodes CSAREVYEQYF.

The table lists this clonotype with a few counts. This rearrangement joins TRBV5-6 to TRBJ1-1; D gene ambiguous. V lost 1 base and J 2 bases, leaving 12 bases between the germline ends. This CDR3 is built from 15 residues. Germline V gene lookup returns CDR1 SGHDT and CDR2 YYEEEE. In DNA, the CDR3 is TGTGCCAGCAGCTTGTTTCAGAACTACAACACTGAAGCTTTCTTT. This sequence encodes CASSLFQNYNTEAFF.

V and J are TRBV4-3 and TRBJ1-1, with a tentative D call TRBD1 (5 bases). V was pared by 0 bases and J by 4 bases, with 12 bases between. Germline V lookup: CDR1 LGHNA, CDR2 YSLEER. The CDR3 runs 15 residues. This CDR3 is CASSQDRSGTTEAFF. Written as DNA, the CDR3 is TGCGCCAGCAGCCAAGATAGGTCGGGGACCACTGAAGCTTTCTTT.

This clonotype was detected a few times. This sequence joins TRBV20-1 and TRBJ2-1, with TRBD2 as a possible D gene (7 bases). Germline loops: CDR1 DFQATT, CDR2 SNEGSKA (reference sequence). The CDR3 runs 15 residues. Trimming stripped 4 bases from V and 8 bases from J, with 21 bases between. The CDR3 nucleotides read TGCAGTGCTAACCCTGAAACAGGGAGGGGGGATGAGCAGTTCTTC. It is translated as CSANPETGRGDEQFF.

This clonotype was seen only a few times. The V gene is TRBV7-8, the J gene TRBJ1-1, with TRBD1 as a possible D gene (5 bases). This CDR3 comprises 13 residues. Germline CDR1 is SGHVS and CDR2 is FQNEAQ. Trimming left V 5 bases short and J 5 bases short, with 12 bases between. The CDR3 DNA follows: TGTGCCAGCAGCAACCAGGGAATAACTGAAGCTTTCTTT. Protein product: CASSNQGITEAFF.

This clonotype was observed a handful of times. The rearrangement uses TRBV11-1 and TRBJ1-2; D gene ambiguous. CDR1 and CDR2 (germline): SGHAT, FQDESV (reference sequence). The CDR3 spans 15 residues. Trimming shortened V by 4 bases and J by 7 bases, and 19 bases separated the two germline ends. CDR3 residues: CASSSSSASLGGYTF. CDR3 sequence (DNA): TGTGCCAGCAGCTCCTCATCAGCTTCCCTTGGTGGCTACACCTTC.